The rows below give T cell receptor beta chains drawn from one sample of a study of shared clonotypes between healthy human individuals. Produced via immunoSEQ multiplex PCR; TCRdb's table is partial and in-frame only. The data hold some 1 million clones, with about 70% observed a single time. Sequenced: memory CD4+ T cells sorted from blood. All receptors derive from a young man in good health. Each CDR3 is given with its conserved first and last residue. The D gene is left open where the match is weak. Not every row has a clone size; where given, it reads once, few, many or a size class.

v_gene,j_gene,len,abundance,d_gene,CDR3nt,CDR3aa
TRBV18,TRBJ1-1,13,few,TRBD1,TGTGCCAGCTCAAGACAGGGGAGCACTGAAGCTTTCTTT,CASSRQGSTEAFF
TRBV10-2,TRBJ2-4,9,NA,NA,TGCGCCAGCAAAAACATTCAGTACTTC,CASKNIQYF
TRBV7-9,TRBJ1-4,14,few,NA,TGTGCCAGCAGCTTAGGGTACCCCTTCGCGAAACTGTTTTTT,CASSLGYPFAKLFF
TRBV27,TRBJ2-5,17,NA,TRBD2,TGTGCCAGCAGTTTAAGGGCATGGCGGGAGGGCCTGGAGACCCAGTACTTC,CASSLRAWREGLETQYF
TRBV30,TRBJ1-2,16,NA,NA,TGTGCCTGGAGTGGGGACATGGGTAATACTAACTATGGCTACACCTTC,CAWSGDMGNTNYGYTF
TRBV7-2,TRBJ2-4,15,once,NA,TGTGCCAGCAGCCTTAGTAGGACGGAGAAAAACATTCAGTACTTC,CASSLSRTEKNIQYF
TRBV28,TRBJ2-1,14,once,TRBD2,TGTGCCAGCAAAACCGGGGGGGCCATTAATGAGCAGTTCTTC,CASKTGGAINEQFF
TRBV12-5,TRBJ1-2,12,NA,NA,TGTGCTAGTGGTTTGGTCGGCTATGGCTACACCTTC,CASGLVGYGYTF
TRBV7-2,TRBJ2-1,16,NA,TRBD2,TGTGCCAGCAGCGCCGAGGGGACTAGCGGGAACTATGAGCAGTTCTTC,CASSAEGTSGNYEQFF
TRBV7-2,TRBJ2-7,13,few,NA,TGTGCCAGCAGCTTCGGACAGATCTACGAGCAGTACTTC,CASSFGQIYEQYF
TRBV30,TRBJ2-7,16,NA,TRBD2,TGTGCCTGGAGTGTTGGGACTAGCGGGAGGGCCCACGAGCAGTACTTC,CAWSVGTSGRAHEQYF
TRBV25-1,TRBJ2-3,14,NA,NA,TGTGCCAGCAGTAGGGGCACAAGGGTAGATACGCAGTATTTT,CASSRGTRVDTQYF
TRBV11-2,TRBJ1-6,16,NA,NA,TGTGCCAGCAGCTTAGATGGTTTACGGGGGGATTCACCCCTCCACTTT,CASSLDGLRGDSPLHF
TRBV6-6,TRBJ1-1,15,NA,TRBD1,TGTGCCAGCAGTCCCGGGACAGCTTATTACACTGAAGCTTTCTTT,CASSPGTAYYTEAFF
TRBV5-1,TRBJ2-3,17,NA,TRBD1,TGCGCCAGCAGCTTGGGGGACAGCAATTCATTCACAGATACGCAGTATTTT,CASSLGDSNSFTDTQYF
TRBV6-1,TRBJ2-2,13,NA,NA,TGTGCCAGCAAGAAGGTGGGCACCGGGGAGCTGTTTTTT,CASKKVGTGELFF
TRBV5-4,TRBJ2-3,18,few,TRBD2,TGTGCCAGCAGCTTGTTGGGACTAGCGGGAGGTATATCAGATACGCAGTATTTT,CASSLLGLAGGISDTQYF
TRBV2,TRBJ2-7,13,few,TRBD2,TGTGCCAGCAGGACGACTAGCGGGAGAGAGCAGTACTTC,CASRTTSGREQYF
TRBV2,TRBJ2-7,14,few,TRBD2,TGTGCCAGCAGTGATATAAGCGGGGGGGACGAGCAGTACTTC,CASSDISGGDEQYF
TRBV25-1,TRBJ1-3,14,NA,NA,TGTGCCAGCAGTCCATCAAGCTCTGGAAACACCATATATTTT,CASSPSSSGNTIYF
TRBV6-5,TRBJ1-4,11,NA,NA,TGTGCCAGCAGTTACTCGGGACAACTGTTTTTT,CASSYSGQLFF
TRBV6-1,TRBJ2-1,18,NA,TRBD2,TGTGCCAGCAGTGAGGGACTAGCGGGAGGGCGAAATTACAATGAGCAGTTCTTC,CASSEGLAGGRNYNEQFF
TRBV6-1,TRBJ2-2,14,few,TRBD1,TGTGCCAGTAGACAGGGGGCGGACACCGGGGAGCTGTTTTTT,CASRQGADTGELFF
TRBV29-1,TRBJ2-1,15,NA,TRBD2,TGCAGCGTTGAACTTGTCCAGCGGGAGTACAATGAGCAGTTCTTC,CSVELVQREYNEQFF
TRBV2,TRBJ2-1,14,once,TRBD2,TGTGCCAGCAGTCAGCGGGAGAATAACGATGAGCAGTTCTTC,CASSQRENNDEQFF
TRBV2,TRBJ1-5,13,NA,NA,TGTGCCAGCGGGAGGGGCGCGGATCAGCCCCAGCATTTT,CASGRGADQPQHF
TRBV5-1,TRBJ2-3,15,NA,TRBD1,TGCGCCAGCAGCTGGACAGGGGATAGCACAGATACGCAGTATTTT,CASSWTGDSTDTQYF
TRBV10-3,TRBJ1-6,15,few,TRBD1,TGTGCCATCAGTGAGGACGGATCAGGGGGTTCACCCCTCCACTTT,CAISEDGSGGSPLHF
TRBV15,TRBJ1-1,12,few,NA,TGTGCCACCAGCAGTCCGGGTCCAGAAGCTTTCTTT,CATSSPGPEAFF
TRBV19,TRBJ1-3,15,NA,NA,TGTGCCAGTAGTGTACAGGGACTCTCTGGAAACACCATATATTTT,CASSVQGLSGNTIYF
TRBV20-1,TRBJ2-3,11,NA,NA,TGCAGTGCTAGTTATGGGGATACGCAGTATTTT,CSASYGDTQYF